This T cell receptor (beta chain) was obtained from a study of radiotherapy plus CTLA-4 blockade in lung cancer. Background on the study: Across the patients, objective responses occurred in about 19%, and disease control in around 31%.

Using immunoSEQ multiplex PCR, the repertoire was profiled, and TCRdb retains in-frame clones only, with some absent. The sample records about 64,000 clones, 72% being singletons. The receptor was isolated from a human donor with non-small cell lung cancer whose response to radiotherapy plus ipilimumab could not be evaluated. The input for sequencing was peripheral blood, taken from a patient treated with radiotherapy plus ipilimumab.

CDR3 DNA sequence: TGTGCCTGGAGTGACAGCTCCTACAATGAGCAGTTCTTC. This sequence encodes CAWSDSSYNEQFF. This chain joins TRBV30 and TRBJ2-1; D not certain. Between the trimmed V and J ends, which lost 1 base and 0 bases, there was a span of 4 bases. CDR3 length: 13 amino acids. The germline CDR1 and CDR2 sequences are GTSNPN and SVGIG (reference sequence).